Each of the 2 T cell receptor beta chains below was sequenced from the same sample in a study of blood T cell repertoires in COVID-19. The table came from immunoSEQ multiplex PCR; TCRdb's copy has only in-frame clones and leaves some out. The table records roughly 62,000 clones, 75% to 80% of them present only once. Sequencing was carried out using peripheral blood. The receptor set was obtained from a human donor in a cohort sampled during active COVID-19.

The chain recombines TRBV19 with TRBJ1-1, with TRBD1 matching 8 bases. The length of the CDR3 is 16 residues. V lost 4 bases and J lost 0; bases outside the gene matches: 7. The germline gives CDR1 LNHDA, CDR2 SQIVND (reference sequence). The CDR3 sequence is CASSTRQGTMNTEAFF. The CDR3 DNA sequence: TGTGCCAGTAGTACCAGACAGGGGACAATGAACACTGAAGCTTTCTTT.

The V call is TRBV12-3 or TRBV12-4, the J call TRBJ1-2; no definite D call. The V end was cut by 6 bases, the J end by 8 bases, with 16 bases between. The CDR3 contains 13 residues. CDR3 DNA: TGTGCCAGCAGCCGGGGTTCTAATATGGGCTACACCTTC. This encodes CASSRGSNMGYTF.